This section outlines one T cell receptor (beta chain) sequence together with its context. The antigen is not known. The sample is drawn from a study of T cell responses to AZD1222 COVID-19 vaccine. About the study: Second-dose timings of about 4 or about 12 weeks were pooled.

Produced via immunoSEQ multiplex PCR; TCRdb's table is partial and in-frame only. The table has some 99,000 clones, 90% to 95% seen once; the top ten hold roughly 6.9%. This CDR3 has 20 amino acids. J lost 8 bases, V lost 6 bases, and 27 bases had no gene match. Study-wide results and caveats: A rise in Spike-specific TCR breadth and depth followed two AZD1222 doses. Distributed over spike, vaccine-associated CD4 TCRs predominated at 160-218 and 743-854. Only after the peak T cell response were repertoires sampled.

The rearrangement uses TRBV23-1 and TRBJ1-4; 7 nucleotides match TRBD1. TRBV23-1 is given ORF status, its function remaining uncertain. This receptor was identified in an adult in good health. The sample in question was peripheral blood, obtained on day 0 of AZD1222 vaccination. In DNA form, the CDR3 reads TGCGCCAGCAGCCATGAATTACCAAAACTCCAGACCGACAGGGCGGAAAAACTGTTTTTT. Translation gives CASSHELPKLQTDRAEKLFF.